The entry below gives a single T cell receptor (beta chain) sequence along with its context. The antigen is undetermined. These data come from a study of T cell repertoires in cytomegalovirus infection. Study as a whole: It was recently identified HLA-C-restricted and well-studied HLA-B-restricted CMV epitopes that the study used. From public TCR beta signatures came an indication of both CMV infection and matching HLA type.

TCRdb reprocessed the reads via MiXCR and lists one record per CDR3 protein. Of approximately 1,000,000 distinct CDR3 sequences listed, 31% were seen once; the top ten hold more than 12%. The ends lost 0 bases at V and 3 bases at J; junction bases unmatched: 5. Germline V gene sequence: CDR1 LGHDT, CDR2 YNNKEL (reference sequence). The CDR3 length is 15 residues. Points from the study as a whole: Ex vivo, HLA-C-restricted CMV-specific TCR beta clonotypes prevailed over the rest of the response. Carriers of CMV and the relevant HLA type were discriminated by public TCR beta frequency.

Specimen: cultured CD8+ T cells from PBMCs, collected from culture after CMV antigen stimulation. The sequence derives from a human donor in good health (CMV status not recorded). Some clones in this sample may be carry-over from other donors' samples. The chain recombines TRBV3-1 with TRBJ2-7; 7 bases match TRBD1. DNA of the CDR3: TGTGCCAGCAGCCAAGATCCGGGACAGAGCTACGAGCAGTACTTC. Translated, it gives CASSQDPGQSYEQYF.